The rows below give T cell receptor beta chains drawn from one sample of a study of blood T cell repertoires in COVID-19. Using immunoSEQ multiplex PCR, the repertoire was profiled, and TCRdb retains in-frame clones only, with some absent. The sample lists 150,000 to 250,000 clones, about 95% occurring once. Input material: peripheral blood. The origin of the receptors is a man aged 25-40 years with COVID-19, enrolled during active disease. Each CDR3 is given with its conserved first and last residue. Fields, in order: V gene, clone size, J gene, D gene, CDR3 protein, CDR3 DNA. The D gene is left open where the match is weak. Some rows have no size entry. The others give once, few or many, or a class for an expanded clone.

V gene: TRBV6-5
clone size: NA
J gene: TRBJ2-3
D gene: TRBD1
CDR3 protein: CASRRDRGTDTQYF
CDR3 DNA: TGTGCCAGCAGAAGGGACAGGGGAACAGATACGCAGTATTTT

V gene: TRBV7-3
clone size: NA
J gene: TRBJ1-1
D gene: NA
CDR3 protein: CASSSDRNTEAFF
CDR3 DNA: TGTGCCAGCAGCTCGGACAGAAACACTGAAGCTTTCTTT

V gene: TRBV12-3/TRBV12-4
clone size: NA
J gene: TRBJ2-2
D gene: TRBD2
CDR3 protein: CASSLKSGTLLFF
CDR3 DNA: TGTGCCAGCAGTTTAAAGAGCGGGACGTTACTGTTTTTT

V gene: TRBV4-1
clone size: NA
J gene: TRBJ2-3
D gene: NA
CDR3 protein: CASSPPTGADTQYF
CDR3 DNA: TGCGCCAGCAGCCCTCCGACAGGTGCAGATACGCAGTATTTT

V gene: TRBV5-1
clone size: NA
J gene: TRBJ2-1
D gene: TRBD1
CDR3 protein: CASSLQGQGINEQFF
CDR3 DNA: TGCGCCAGCAGCTTGCAAGGACAGGGGATTAATGAGCAGTTCTTC

V gene: TRBV9
clone size: NA
J gene: TRBJ1-1
D gene: NA
CDR3 protein: CASSVGTGWNTEAFF
CDR3 DNA: TGTGCCAGCAGCGTAGGTACAGGGTGGAACACTGAAGCTTTCTTT

V gene: TRBV5-1
clone size: NA
J gene: TRBJ2-3
D gene: NA
CDR3 protein: CASSLFGHSTDTQYF
CDR3 DNA: TGCGCCAGCAGCTTGTTCGGACATAGCACAGATACGCAGTATTTT

V gene: TRBV5-1
clone size: NA
J gene: TRBJ2-2
D gene: TRBD1
CDR3 protein: CASSLKGARNTGELFF
CDR3 DNA: TGCGCCAGCAGCTTGAAGGGGGCGCGGAACACCGGGGAGCTGTTTTTT

V gene: TRBV5-6
clone size: NA
J gene: TRBJ1-1
D gene: NA
CDR3 protein: CASSWGHQTTEAFF
CDR3 DNA: TGTGCCAGCAGCTGGGGACACCAGACCACTGAAGCTTTCTTT

V gene: TRBV25-1
clone size: NA
J gene: TRBJ1-2
D gene: NA
CDR3 protein: CASSLGGDNYGYTF
CDR3 DNA: TGTGCCAGCTCCCTGGGGGGGGATAACTATGGCTACACCTTC

V gene: TRBV20-1
clone size: NA
J gene: TRBJ2-2
D gene: NA
CDR3 protein: CSASGGLTGELFF
CDR3 DNA: TGCAGTGCTAGTGGGGGCTTGACCGGGGAGCTGTTTTTT

V gene: TRBV27
clone size: NA
J gene: TRBJ1-2
D gene: TRBD1
CDR3 protein: CASSHGQGNYGYTF
CDR3 DNA: TGTGCCAGCAGTCACGGACAGGGGAACTATGGCTACACCTTC

V gene: TRBV19
clone size: NA
J gene: TRBJ2-3
D gene: TRBD2
CDR3 protein: CASSIGLAGSTDTQYF
CDR3 DNA: TGTGCCAGTAGTATAGGGCTAGCGGGGTCCACAGATACGCAGTATTTT

V gene: TRBV30
clone size: once
J gene: TRBJ1-3
D gene: NA
CDR3 protein: CAWSRYSGNTIYF
CDR3 DNA: TGTGCCTGGAGCCGTTACTCTGGAAACACCATATATTTT

V gene: TRBV11-2
clone size: NA
J gene: TRBJ2-3
D gene: NA
CDR3 protein: CASSLSSGTDTQYF
CDR3 DNA: TGTGCCAGCAGCTTGAGTTCTGGCACAGATACGCAGTATTTT

V gene: TRBV6-5
clone size: NA
J gene: TRBJ1-1
D gene: NA
CDR3 protein: CASRPGQLGNTEAFF
CDR3 DNA: TGTGCCAGCAGGCCCGGACAGCTAGGGAACACTGAAGCTTTCTTT

V gene: TRBV27
clone size: NA
J gene: TRBJ2-1
D gene: NA
CDR3 protein: CASSFWGDPYNEQFF
CDR3 DNA: TGTGCCAGCAGTTTTTGGGGGGACCCATACAATGAGCAGTTCTTC

V gene: TRBV11-2
clone size: NA
J gene: TRBJ2-7
D gene: NA
CDR3 protein: CASKPEAHSYEQYF
CDR3 DNA: TGTGCCAGCAAACCGGAGGCTCATTCCTACGAGCAGTACTTC

V gene: TRBV5-6
clone size: NA
J gene: TRBJ1-1
D gene: TRBD1
CDR3 protein: CASSRPQGAHTEAFF
CDR3 DNA: TGTGCCAGCAGCCGGCCCCAGGGGGCTCACACTGAAGCTTTCTTT

V gene: TRBV10-1
clone size: NA
J gene: TRBJ1-1
D gene: TRBD1
CDR3 protein: CASSEGRGQNTEAFF
CDR3 DNA: TGCGCCAGCAGTGAGGGCAGGGGGCAAAACACTGAAGCTTTCTTT

V gene: TRBV6-5
clone size: NA
J gene: TRBJ1-5
D gene: NA
CDR3 protein: CASGPYRGNQPQHF
CDR3 DNA: TGTGCCAGCGGGCCCTATCGGGGGAATCAGCCCCAGCATTTT

V gene: TRBV6-5
clone size: once
J gene: TRBJ1-5
D gene: TRBD1
CDR3 protein: CASSAESGGDQPQHF
CDR3 DNA: TGTGCCAGCAGCGCGGAGTCAGGGGGCGATCAGCCCCAGCATTTT

V gene: TRBV6-6
clone size: NA
J gene: TRBJ2-3
D gene: TRBD1
CDR3 protein: CASSYQTDRGTDTQYF
CDR3 DNA: TGTGCCAGCAGTTACCAAACGGACAGGGGGACAGATACGCAGTATTTT

V gene: TRBV18
clone size: NA
J gene: TRBJ1-5
D gene: TRBD1
CDR3 protein: CASSRSDRENQPQHF
CDR3 DNA: TGTGCCAGCTCTCGATCCGACAGGGAGAATCAGCCCCAGCATTTT